What follows are 32 T cell receptor beta chains derived from one specimen sequenced in a study of cytomegalovirus exposure and HLA in healthy donors. The PCR contained 60 Vbeta and 13 Jbeta primers. Sequencing was performed with immunoSEQ multiplex PCR; in TCRdb, only in-frame clones are kept and a portion is missing. The table has over 150,000 clones, roughly 75% seen once. Sequencing was done on a sample of PBMCs. All receptors come from a woman aged 45 to 65 in good health and CMV-seropositive.

This clone is a singleton in its sample. The V call is TRBV28, the J call TRBJ1-3; D is possibly TRBD1 (6 bases). The V gene lost 5 bases and the J gene lost 4 bases, with 12 bases spanning the gap. This CDR3 region has 14 residues. CDR1 and CDR2 (germline): MDHEN, SYDVKM. Written as DNA, the CDR3 is TGTGCCAGCAGTGGGCCAGGGGACGGAAACACCATATATTTT. This translates into CASSGPGDGNTIYF.

This clone was seen only once. The chain has TRBV7-2 and TRBJ2-3; TRBD2 matches 10 bases. After removal of 2 bases from V and 3 bases from J, the junction contained 2 bases not matched to a gene. This CDR3 contains 15 residues. CDR1 is SGHTA, CDR2 FQGNSA, per germline. CDR3 amino acids: CASSLFSGRTDTQYF. The CDR3, as DNA: TGTGCCAGCAGCTTATTTAGCGGGAGGACAGATACGCAGTATTTT.

The chain has TRBV7-3 and TRBJ2-1; TRBD2 aligns across 8 bases. CDR3 length equals 17 residues. Looked up from germline, CDR1 is SGHTA and CDR2 is FQGTGA. J lost 0 bases, V lost 2 bases, and 6 bases had no gene match. The CDR3 nucleotides are TGTGCCAGCAGCTTAGCGGGAGGCCGTACCTCCTACAATGAGCAGTTCTTC. The encoded protein is CASSLAGGRTSYNEQFF.

The chain couples TRBV5-1 to TRBJ2-5, with D perhaps matching TRBD2 (5 bases). V was pared by 4 bases and J by 5 bases, with 12 bases between. This CDR3 comprises 13 residues. CDR1 is SGHRS, CDR2 YFSETQ, per germline. The CDR3: CASSTGFGETQYF. For the CDR3, the DNA is TGCGCCAGCAGCACGGGGTTTGGGGAGACCCAGTACTTC.

The rearrangement links TRBV5-6 to TRBJ2-7; 7 bases match TRBD1. CDR1 is SGHDT and CDR2 is YYEEEE in the germline V gene. Losses at the gene ends were 5 bases for V and 3 bases for J; bases not matched to a gene: 8. This CDR3 comprises 14 residues. The CDR3, as DNA: TGTGCCAGCAGGCCACAGGGGACCCTCTACGAGCAGTACTTC. This sequence encodes CASRPQGTLYEQYF.

V and J are TRBV28 and TRBJ1-5, with 8 bases that match TRBD1. The CDR3 consists of 15 residues. After removal of 7 bases from V and 1 base from J, the junction contained 6 bases not matched to a gene. The germline V gene encodes CDR1 MDHEN and CDR2 SYDVKM. CDR3 nucleotides: TGTGCCAGCACATCAGGGGGCGAAAGCAATCAGCCCCAGCATTTT. Protein product: CASTSGGESNQPQHF.

The gene calls are TRBV28 and TRBJ2-7; 7 nucleotides agree with TRBD2. In germline, CDR1 is MDHEN, CDR2 SYDVKM. The V gene end was trimmed by 8 bases and the J gene end by 5 bases; junction bases not matched to a gene: 9. CDR3 length: 13 amino acids. The DNA for the CDR3 is TGTGCCAGCCGTACCGGGACTATGGACGAGCAGTACTTC. It specifies CASRTGTMDEQYF.

V gene TRBV5-4 combines with J gene TRBJ1-2; 7 positions match TRBD1. The V gene end was trimmed by 6 bases and the J gene end by 3 bases; junction bases not matched to a gene: 5. The CDR3 spans 13 residues. CDR1 and CDR2 (germline): SGHNT, YYREEE (reference sequence). The CDR3 loop is CASNEGGYYGYTF. The DNA for the CDR3 is TGTGCCAGCAACGAAGGGGGCTACTATGGCTACACCTTC.

The rearrangement links TRBV9 to TRBJ1-2; D is undetermined. This CDR3 is 15 amino acids long. V was cut by 6 bases and J by 1 base, with 16 bases left in between. Germline V gene data show CDR1 as SGDLS and CDR2 as YYNGEE. The CDR3 sequence: CASTLTGGSNYGYTF. The CDR3 DNA follows: TGTGCCAGCACCCTCACTGGCGGGAGTAACTATGGCTACACCTTC.

The V and J genes are TRBV11-3 and TRBJ2-1; 7 bases map to TRBD1. Trimming took 5 bases from V and 7 from J; bases not matched to a gene: 8. The CDR3 is 14 amino acids. Germline V gene data show CDR1 as SGHNT and CDR2 as YENEEA. The CDR3 coding sequence is TGTGCCAGCAGCGCCCGGGACAGCAATAATGAGCAGTTCTTC. As protein: CASSARDSNNEQFF.

The genes are TRBV5-4 and TRBJ2-5; the D gene is possibly TRBD1 (5 bases). The CDR3 length is 13 residues. Germline loops: CDR1 SGHNT, CDR2 YYREEE (reference sequence). V lost 0 bases, J lost 4 bases, and 7 bases lay in between. The CDR3 sequence is CASSLGQGETQYF. The CDR3 DNA reads as TGTGCCAGCAGCTTGGGGCAGGGAGAGACCCAGTACTTC. Complete variable domain (other parts from reference TRBV5-4 and TRBJ2-5): ETGVTQSPTHLIKTRGQQVTLRCSSQSGHNTVSWYQQALGQGPQFIFQYYREEENGRGNFPPRFSGLQFPNYSSELNVNALELDDSALYLCASSLGQGETQYFGPGTRLLVL.

V and J are TRBV5-5 and TRBJ2-7; D may be TRBD2 (5 bases). The CDR3 extends over 14 amino acids. Per the germline V gene, CDR1 is SGHKS and CDR2 is YYEKEE (reference sequence). V lost 2 bases to trimming and J lost 2 bases, with 11 bases between them. In DNA, the CDR3 is TGTGCCAGCAGCTTACGACCCGGGGCCTACGAGCAGTACTTC. As protein: CASSLRPGAYEQYF.

This chain connects TRBV2 to TRBJ1-1, with 8 bases aligning to TRBD1. The CDR3 length is 16 residues. Germline trimming cut 8 bases from V and 1 base from J; bases unmatched to any gene: 12. Germline values: CDR1 SNHLY, CDR2 FYNNEI. The CDR3 nucleotides are TGTGCCAGCGGGGGATTCAGGGACAGGTCGAACACTGAAGCTTTCTTT. Protein product: CASGGFRDRSNTEAFF.

The gene calls are TRBV7-9 and TRBJ1-3; D not certain. Trimming took 0 bases from V and 0 from J, leaving 6 bases between them. This CDR3 has 15 residues. Germline CDR1 reads SEHNR; CDR2 reads FQNEAQ (reference sequence). The CDR3 DNA is TGTGCCAGCAGCTTAGCGTCAGTCTCTGGAAACACCATATATTTT. Its translation: CASSLASVSGNTIYF.

This chain uses TRBV4-2 with TRBJ2-3; D uncertain. The V and J ends lost 0 bases and 3 bases respectively, with 13 bases between them. Germline V gene lookup returns CDR1 LGHNA and CDR2 YNFKEQ. The CDR3 sequence is 16 residues long. The CDR3 sequence is CASSQDKAIGTDTQYF. For the CDR3, the DNA is TGTGCCAGCAGCCAAGATAAAGCAATTGGTACAGATACGCAGTATTTT.

The rearrangement uses TRBV23-1 and TRBJ2-5; 8 bases line up with TRBD1. TRBV23-1 carries the ORF label, with uncertain function. This CDR3 region has 13 residues. V was pared by 5 bases and J by 4 bases, with 3 bases of the junction left unmatched. The chain's CDR3 is CASSSGTGETQYF. CDR3 bases: TGCGCCAGCAGTTCCGGGACAGGAGAGACCCAGTACTTC.

The rearrangement joins TRBV6-5 to TRBJ1-2; the match to TRBD1 covers 10 bases. The germline V gene encodes CDR1 MNHEY and CDR2 SVGAGI. J was trimmed by 5 bases and V by 2 bases; bases with no gene match: 5. The CDR3 runs to 15 residues. The CDR3 coding sequence is TGTGCCAGCAGTTACCGGGACAGGGGAGGATATGGCTACACCTTC. Protein: CASSYRDRGGYGYTF.

The chain links TRBV5-1 to TRBJ2-5, with D possibly being TRBD2 (6 bases). Germline assignment: CDR1 SGHRS and CDR2 YFSETQ. The V end was cut by 2 bases, the J end by 0 bases, with 8 bases between. This CDR3 contains 14 residues. CDR3 bases: TGCGCCAGCAGCTTTGCGGGGTACCAAGAGACCCAGTACTTC. Translating gives CASSFAGYQETQYF.

Only one count was recorded for this clone. The chain couples TRBV6-4 to TRBJ1-6, with D perhaps matching TRBD1 (6 bases). There are 13 residues in the CDR3. V lost 8 bases and J 5 bases, leaving 10 bases between the germline ends. The germline V gene encodes CDR1 MRHNA and CDR2 SNTAGT. DNA of the CDR3: TGTGCCAGCCGGGACACAAATAATTCACCCCTCCACTTT. It codes for CASRDTNNSPLHF.

The rearrangement links TRBV19 to TRBJ1-2; 7 nucleotides align to TRBD1. V was pared by 6 bases and J by 4 bases, with 5 bases of the junction left unmatched. This CDR3 spans 13 amino acids. The germline CDR1 and CDR2 sequences are LNHDA and SQIVND (reference sequence). The CDR3 DNA sequence: TGTGCCAGTAGGTTGACAGGGAGCTATGGCTACACCTTC. It specifies CASRLTGSYGYTF.

The chain uses TRBV6-1 and TRBJ1-2; perhaps TRBD1 as D (5 bases). The germline CDR1 and CDR2 sequences are MNHNS and SASEGT. The CDR3 totals 13 residues. V was trimmed by 2 bases and J by 4 bases, leaving 8 bases between them. The CDR3: CASSERQFYGYTF. The CDR3 nucleotides read TGTGCCAGCAGTGAACGACAGTTCTATGGCTACACCTTC.

The J gene is TRBJ1-2, the V gene TRBV29-1; TRBD1 might be the D (5 bases). Germline V gives CDR1 SQVTM, CDR2 ANQGSEA. There are 11 residues in the CDR3. Trimming stripped 3 bases from V and 8 bases from J, with 10 bases between. CDR3 coding DNA: TGCAGCGTTGATGGTCAGGGAGGCTACACCTTC. Translation gives CSVDGQGGYTF.

This chain connects TRBV18 to TRBJ2-3; possible D gene TRBD1, 5 bases. CDR1 is KGHSH, CDR2 LQKENI, per germline. V dropped 5 bases and J dropped 1 base, with 13 bases sitting between them. The length of the CDR3 is 15 residues. The CDR3 DNA follows: TGTGCCAGCTCAGCGGTAGGGGTCCGCACAGATACGCAGTATTTT. Its protein is CASSAVGVRTDTQYF.

The chain is built from TRBV2 and TRBJ2-3; 9 nucleotides agree with TRBD2. The J segment lost 6 bases and the V segment lost 6 bases, leaving 10 bases of the junction unmatched. In germline, CDR1 is SNHLY, CDR2 FYNNEI. CDR3 size: 15 residues. CDR3 bases: TGTGCCAGCAGAGCCAGAAGCGGGGGGTCCGATACGCAGTATTTT. Translating gives CASRARSGGSDTQYF.

The chain combines TRBV28 with TRBJ2-5, with 8 bases identical to TRBD1. There are 15 residues in the CDR3. With V trimmed by 7 bases and J by 6 bases, 13 bases remained unmatched. The germline CDR1 and CDR2 sequences are MDHEN and SYDVKM. The chain's CDR3 is CASMGGQGGLKTQYF. CDR3 sequence (DNA): TGTGCCAGCATGGGAGGACAGGGCGGATTAAAGACCCAGTACTTC.

Regarding this clone: The junction and the germline gene differ at one end; a read error may be behind it. This chain links TRBV7-7 with TRBJ2-5, with D perhaps TRBD2 (6 bases). The CDR3 runs 14 residues. The germline V gene has CDR1 SSHAT and CDR2 FNYEAQ (reference sequence). The CDR3 region has the DNA TGTGCTAGCAGCTTTGGAGGGTCCCAAGAGACCCAGTACTTC. Protein sequence: CASSFGGSQETQYF.

The chain links TRBV5-1 to TRBJ2-3, with a possible D match to TRBD2 (5 bases). The CDR3 totals 14 residues. Trimming removed 3 bases at V and 5 bases at J, with 13 bases between. Looked up from germline, CDR1 is SGHRS and CDR2 is YFSETQ. CDR3 residues: CASSSGLGGDTQYF. The CDR3 bases are TGCGCCAGCAGCTCGGGCCTAGGAGGAGATACGCAGTATTTT.

V is TRBV30 and J is TRBJ1-5; D gene ambiguous. The CDR3 loop spans 15 amino acids. V lost 8 bases and J 4 bases, leaving 21 bases between the germline ends. Per the germline V gene, CDR1 is GTSNPN and CDR2 is SVGIG (reference sequence). CDR3 amino acids: CAVSRVMGSNQPQHF. CDR3 in DNA: TGTGCCGTATCAAGGGTAATGGGGAGTAATCAGCCCCAGCATTTT.

The chain is built from TRBV11-2 and TRBJ1-1; a possible D gene is TRBD1 (6 bases). There are 14 residues in the CDR3. Trimming removed 4 bases at V and 0 bases at J, with 9 bases between. Germline V gene sequence: CDR1 SGHAT, CDR2 FQNNGV. The CDR3 DNA follows: TGTGCCAGCAGCTCACAGGGTTTGAACACTGAAGCTTTCTTT. This gives the protein CASSSQGLNTEAFF. Variable domain in full (rest from reference TRBV11-2 and TRBJ1-1): EAGVAQSPRYKIIEKRQSVAFWCNPISGHATLYWYQQILGQGPKLLIQFQNNGVVDDSQLPKDRFSAERLKGVDSTLKIQPAKLEDSAVYLCASSSQGLNTEAFFGQGTRLTVV.

This clone has a handful of counts. The rearrangement links TRBV7-9 to TRBJ1-5; D gene unclear. V was pared by 5 bases and J by 0 bases, with 17 bases between. CDR3 length: 17 residues. In germline, CDR1 is SEHNR, CDR2 FQNEAQ (reference sequence). CDR3 residues: CASSRAYESYSNQPQHF. In nucleotides, the CDR3 is TGTGCCAGCAGCCGTGCATACGAGTCTTATAGCAATCAGCCCCAGCATTTT.

The gene calls are TRBV19 and TRBJ2-1; the D gene is possibly TRBD1 (6 bases). CDR3 length: 13 amino acids. Germline CDR1 and CDR2: LNHDA and SQIVND (reference sequence). V shed 7 bases and J shed 1 base, with 8 bases lying between them. Here the CDR3 reads CASMGTSYNEQFF. The CDR3 DNA is TGTGCCAGTATGGGGACATCCTACAATGAGCAGTTCTTC. Full variable domain (remainder filled in from reference TRBV19 and TRBJ2-1): DGGITQSPKYLFRKEGQNVTLSCEQNLNHDAMYWYRQDPGQGLRLIYYSQIVNDFQKGDIAEGYSVSREKKESFPLTVTSAQKNPTAFYLCASMGTSYNEQFFGPGTRLTVL.

CDR3 in amino acids: CASSLGQGNTGELFF. The CDR3 bases are TGCGCCAGCAGCTTGGGGCAGGGGAACACCGGGGAGCTGTTTTTT. The chain combines TRBV5-1 with TRBJ2-2; weak D call: TRBD1 (5 bases). The CDR3 has 15 amino acids. Germline V gene sequence: CDR1 SGHRS, CDR2 YFSETQ. Trimming stripped 0 bases from V and 1 base from J, with 7 bases between.